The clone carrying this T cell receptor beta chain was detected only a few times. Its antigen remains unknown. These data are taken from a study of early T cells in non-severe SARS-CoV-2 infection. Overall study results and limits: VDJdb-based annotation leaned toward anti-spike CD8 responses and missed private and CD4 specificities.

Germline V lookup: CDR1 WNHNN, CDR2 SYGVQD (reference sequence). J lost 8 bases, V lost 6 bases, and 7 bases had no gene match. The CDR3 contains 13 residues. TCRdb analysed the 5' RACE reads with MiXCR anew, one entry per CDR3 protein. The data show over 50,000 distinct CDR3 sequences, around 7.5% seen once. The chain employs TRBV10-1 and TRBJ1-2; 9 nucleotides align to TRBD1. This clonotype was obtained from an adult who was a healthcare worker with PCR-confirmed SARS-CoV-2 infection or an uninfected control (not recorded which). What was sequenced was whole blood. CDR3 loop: CASSRDRAGGYTF. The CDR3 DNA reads TGCGCCAGCAGCCGGGACAGGGCTGGAGGCTACACCTTC.